This T cell receptor beta chain stems from a study of neurological immune-mediated disorders. Time point denoted: longitudinal time-point 2. The unsorted libraries were prepared from 2 million PBMCs (stored at -80 C). From germline, CDR1 is LGHDT and CDR2 YNNKEL (reference sequence). CDR3 length: 16 residues. V trimming: 4 bases; J trimming: 3 bases; junction bases outside the gene matches: 9. Synthesis of cDNA was accomplished via 5'RACE employing 10-nucleotide random UMIs. The output of every sequencing run, over 190 million TCR-beta sequences, came from 15-18 subjects. TCRdb itself ran the 5' RACE reads through MiXCR, one entry per CDR3 protein. The sample carries approximately 85,000 distinct CDR3 sequences, around 13% recorded once. Ten or more counts support this clonotype. Its specificity is unknown. Study-level results: HTLV-1-associated myelopathy ranked highest for TCR clonal expansion and multiple sclerosis lowest, beneath healthy controls.

V and J are TRBV3-1 and TRBJ2-3, with 8 bases matching TRBD1. The clonotype originates from a female donor with HTLV-1-associated myelopathy (HAM/TSP). Sequenced: PBMCs. The CDR3 reads CASSRSQGGRTDTQYF. The CDR3 nucleotides read TGTGCCAGCAGCCGTTCACAGGGGGGACGAACAGATACGCAGTATTTT.